This TCR beta chain stems from a study of blood T cell repertoires in COVID-19. The CDR3 is made up of 15 amino acids. V was trimmed by 4 bases and J by 4 bases, leaving 14 bases between them. Germline V gene lookup returns CDR1 SNHLY and CDR2 FYNNEI. Clones were read by immunoSEQ multiplex PCR, and TCRdb kept only the in-frame ones, dropping some. The sample lists about 440,000 clones, 88% occurring once. This chain joins TRBV2 and TRBJ1-3, with D tentatively TRBD1 (5 bases). Sequencing input: peripheral blood. This TCR was sampled from a woman aged 45-65 years with COVID-19, enrolled during active disease. The CDR3, as DNA: TGTGCCAGCAGTGCTATCCAGGGAAGAGGAAACACCATATATTTT. This translates into CASSAIQGRGNTIYF.